Shown below are 26 T cell receptor beta chains from a single sample sequenced in a study of T cell responses to AZD1222 COVID-19 vaccine. Sequenced by immunoSEQ multiplex PCR; TCRdb stores in-frame clones only, minus some. This sample has about 130,000 clones; almost 85% occur once, and the top ten carry 7.9%. This specimen consisted of peripheral blood, obtained 28 days after the second dose of the MenACWY control vaccine. The origin of the receptors is an adult who received the MenACWY meningococcal vaccine as a control.

This CDR3 is CASSPAWASGSGEQYF. The CDR3 DNA is TGTGCCAGCAGCCCAGCTTGGGCTAGCGGGAGTGGCGAGCAGTACTTC. This chain joins TRBV7-9 and TRBJ2-7; 10 positions match TRBD2. CDR3 length: 16 amino acids. CDR1 and CDR2 (germline): SEHNR, FQNEAQ (reference sequence). The J segment lost 6 bases and the V segment lost 5 bases, leaving 13 bases of the junction unmatched.

This chain uses TRBV7-2 with TRBJ1-5, with D perhaps matching TRBD1 (6 bases). V lost 7 bases, J lost 6 bases, and 16 bases lay in between. CDR1 is SGHTA and CDR2 is FQGNSA in the germline V gene. CDR3 size: 14 residues. The CDR3 spells CASNPQQGPQPQHF. The CDR3 region has the DNA TGTGCCAGCAACCCTCAACAGGGCCCTCAGCCCCAGCATTTT.

A remark on this clone: At one end the junction does not follow the germline gene, possibly because of a read error. The rearrangement links TRBV7-8 to TRBJ1-1; unclear D gene. Germline CDR1 and CDR2: SGHVS and FQNEAQ. This CDR3 comprises 14 residues. CDR3 sequence: CASSLKRAATQAFF. The DNA of the CDR3 is TGTGCCAGCAGCTTAAAACGGGCCGCCACTCAAGCTTTCTTT.

The chain is built from TRBV2 and TRBJ1-5, with D unclear. CDR1 is SNHLY and CDR2 is FYNNEI in the germline V gene. The V end was cut by 7 bases, the J end by 0 bases, with 13 bases between. CDR3 length: 15 amino acids. CDR3 DNA: TGTGCCAGCAAGGCGGTGGATGGTAGCAATCAGCCCCAGCATTTT. It yields the protein CASKAVDGSNQPQHF.

The CDR3 is CASSPGRIQETQYF. The CDR3 DNA is TGTGCCAGCAGCCCAGGACGGATCCAAGAGACCCAGTACTTC. This sequence joins TRBV2 and TRBJ2-5; the D is unclear. Germline CDR1 SNHLY, CDR2 FYNNEI. There are 14 residues in the CDR3. V lost 6 bases to trimming and J lost 1 base, with 12 bases between them.

The gene calls are TRBV6-5 and TRBJ1-1; TRBD1 matches at 9 bases. CDR3 length: 15 amino acids. V was pared by 5 bases and J by 6 bases, with 10 bases of the junction left unmatched. CDR1 is MNHEY, CDR2 SVGAGI, per germline. The CDR3 DNA follows: TGTGCCAGCAGTAAGAGCCGGGACAGGGAGGCTGAAGCTTTCTTT. It translates to CASSKSRDREAEAFF.

The rearrangement uses TRBV19 and TRBJ2-7, with 7 bases aligning to TRBD1. This CDR3 region has 14 residues. CDR1 and CDR2 (germline): LNHDA, SQIVND (reference sequence). Trimming removed 6 bases from V and 4 bases from J; junction bases left unmatched: 9. For the CDR3, the DNA is TGTGCCAGTAGCCCCGGGGCAGGGGGATACGAGCAGTACTTC. Residues: CASSPGAGGYEQYF.

This clone was observed once. The rearrangement uses TRBV11-3 and TRBJ2-7; 7 nucleotides match TRBD2. The CDR3 contains 13 residues. Per germline, CDR1 SGHNT and CDR2 YENEEA. V was pared by 6 bases and J by 3 bases, with 5 bases of the junction left unmatched. CDR3 coding DNA: TGTGCCAGCAGACGTACTAGCGACTACGAGCAGTACTTC. Protein sequence: CASRRTSDYEQYF.

V usage is TRBV5-6 and J usage is TRBJ2-7; TRBD2 aligns across 8 bases. The germline V gene encodes CDR1 SGHDT and CDR2 YYEEEE. The ends lost 5 bases at V and 9 bases at J; junction bases unmatched: 16. The CDR3 runs to 15 residues. DNA of the CDR3: TGTGCCAGCAGGTGGACCGGGACTAGGGGGTCTGGGCAGTACTTC. Protein: CASRWTGTRGSGQYF.

DNA for the CDR3: TGCGCCAGCAGCTTGGAGCGCGGGGGCACTAATGAAAAACTGTTTTTT. It specifies CASSLERGGTNEKLFF. The V gene is TRBV5-1, the J gene TRBJ1-4, with D perhaps matching TRBD1 (6 bases). The CDR3 extends over 16 amino acids. V was trimmed by 0 bases and J by 2 bases, leaving 11 bases between them. Germline lookup yields CDR1 SGHRS and CDR2 YFSETQ.

The count of this clone is one. The chain combines TRBV5-6 with TRBJ1-3, with 8 bases lining up with TRBD1. The CDR3 contains 16 residues. Losses at the gene ends were 6 bases for V and 4 bases for J; bases not matched to a gene: 12. Germline V gene data show CDR1 as SGHDT and CDR2 as YYEEEE. The CDR3 here is CASTFGGTGWGNTIYF. The CDR3 DNA is TGTGCCAGCACCTTTGGGGGGACAGGATGGGGAAACACCATATATTTT.

The chain links TRBV18 to TRBJ2-5; D call uncertain. Trimming stripped 1 base from V and 2 bases from J, with 8 bases between. This CDR3 spans 14 amino acids. Germline V gene lookup returns CDR1 KGHSH and CDR2 LQKENI. The CDR3 DNA follows: TGTGCCAGCTCACCACAGGTCATACAAGAGACCCAGTACTTC. It translates to CASSPQVIQETQYF. The variable domain in full, completed from reference TRBV18 and TRBJ2-5, reads NAGVMQNPRHLVRRRGQEARLRCSPMKGHSHVYWYRQLPEEGLKFMVYLQKENIIDESGMPKERFSAEFPKEGPSILRIQQVVRGDSAAYFCASSPQVIQETQYFGPGTRLLVL.

The V call is TRBV5-1, the J call TRBJ2-2, with a tentative D call TRBD1 (5 bases). Trimming removed 2 bases from V and 3 bases from J, with 11 bases in between. Germline values: CDR1 SGHRS, CDR2 YFSETQ. The CDR3 spans 15 residues. CDR3 loop: CASSFSGLDTGELFF. CDR3 coding DNA: TGCGCCAGCAGCTTCTCAGGGTTGGACACCGGGGAGCTGTTTTTT.

This chain links TRBV6-5 with TRBJ2-7, with a tentative D call TRBD1 (5 bases). The V gene's germline CDR1 is MNHEY and CDR2 SVGAGI. The CDR3 loop spans 12 amino acids. Trimming pared 7 bases from V and 7 bases from J, leaving 14 bases between. This CDR3 is CASTGGAREQYF. CDR3 DNA sequence: TGTGCCAGCACCGGTGGGGCGAGGGAGCAGTACTTC.

This clone was detected once. The chain couples TRBV9 to TRBJ2-7; the match to TRBD2 covers 8 bases. CDR3 size: 14 residues. Germline-derived CDR1 and CDR2 are SGDLS and YYNGEE. V trimming: 4 bases; J trimming: 3 bases; junction bases outside the gene matches: 6. The CDR3 DNA reads as TGTGCCAGCAGCCCGAGCGGGGGAAACTACGAGCAGTACTTC. Protein product: CASSPSGGNYEQYF.

As DNA, the CDR3 is TGTGCCAGCAGCACCGGGGGGACAACCTACGAGCAGTACTTC. Its translation is CASSTGGTTYEQYF. V gene TRBV4-2 combines with J gene TRBJ2-7; D may be TRBD2 (7 bases). The CDR3 contains 14 residues. The germline CDR1 and CDR2 sequences are LGHNA and YNFKEQ. V was clipped by 5 bases and J by 2 bases, with 13 bases between them.

This CDR3 is CASSLGQGEAYTEAFF. The CDR3 DNA follows: TGTGCCAGCAGTTTAGGACAGGGAGAAGCGTACACTGAAGCTTTCTTT. The gene calls are TRBV6-5 and TRBJ1-1; 8 positions match TRBD1. This CDR3 spans 16 amino acids. CDR1 and CDR2 from the germline V gene are MNHEY and SVGAGI. Trimming removed 4 bases from V and 3 bases from J; junction bases left unmatched: 10.

The chain combines TRBV7-6 with TRBJ2-5, with D perhaps being TRBD1 or TRBD2 (5 bases each). The CDR3 sequence is 12 residues long. The ends were cut back, 5 bases at V and 4 bases at J, with 8 bases in the middle. Germline CDR1 reads SGHVS; CDR2 reads FNYEAQ. CDR3 nucleotide sequence: TGTGCCAGCAGCCCGAGGGGAGAGACCCAGTACTTC. It translates to CASSPRGETQYF.

The V gene is TRBV3-1 (or the pseudogene TRBV3-2), the J gene TRBJ1-4; weak D call: TRBD1 (5 bases). The CDR3 spans 14 residues. Germline loops: CDR1 LGHDT, CDR2 YNNKEL (reference sequence). Trimming pared 4 bases from V and 6 bases from J, leaving 12 bases between. The CDR3 DNA sequence: TGTGCCAGCAGCCCTTTTATGGGGCATGAAAAACTGTTTTTT. Residues: CASSPFMGHEKLFF.

The J gene is TRBJ2-7, the V gene TRBV7-8; D not resolved. Germline loops: CDR1 SGHVS, CDR2 FQNEAQ. Trimming left V 4 bases short and J 1 base short, with 11 bases between. This CDR3 has 14 amino acids. In DNA, the CDR3 is TGTGCCAGCAGCTCCGACTTGTCGTCCTACGAGCAGTACTTC. This encodes CASSSDLSSYEQYF.

This clone was counted once. V and J are TRBV5-1 and TRBJ2-7, with 7 bases lining up with TRBD2. This CDR3 contains 14 residues. From germline, CDR1 is SGHRS and CDR2 YFSETQ. J was trimmed by 3 bases and V by 4 bases; bases with no gene match: 7. Written as DNA, the CDR3 is TGCGCCAGCAGCGCGCGGGAGACGGGCTACGAGCAGTACTTC. It specifies CASSARETGYEQYF.

The chain has TRBV27 and TRBJ2-7; a possible D gene is TRBD1 (6 bases). This CDR3 has 17 residues. CDR1 and CDR2 from the germline V gene are MNHEY and SMNVEV (reference sequence). The germline V and J ends were trimmed by 5 bases and 0 bases, with 20 bases remaining between them. The CDR3 sequence: CASSTFRGSLLSYEQYF. In DNA form, the CDR3 reads TGTGCCAGCAGTACTTTCAGGGGATCCCTCCTCTCCTACGAGCAGTACTTC.

The chain has TRBV28 and TRBJ2-2; 11 positions match TRBD1. The J segment lost 4 bases and the V segment lost 2 bases, leaving 3 bases of the junction unmatched. Per germline, CDR1 MDHEN and CDR2 SYDVKM. The CDR3 has 16 amino acids. CDR3: CASSLGGTGGTGELFF. The DNA for the CDR3 is TGTGCCAGCAGTTTAGGCGGGACAGGGGGCACCGGGGAGCTGTTTTTT.

The chain has TRBV4-3 and TRBJ1-4; possible D gene TRBD1, 5 bases. CDR3 size: 15 residues. The V end lost 1 base, the J end lost 8 bases, and 14 bases lay between the germline ends. In germline, CDR1 is LGHNA, CDR2 YSLEER. In nucleotides, the CDR3 is TGCGCCAGCAGCCAAGTCGAAGGGGCAGGAGAAAAACTGTTTTTT. Its translation: CASSQVEGAGEKLFF.

The rearrangement joins TRBV12-2 to TRBJ2-2. TRBV12-2 is designated a pseudogene. The CDR3 is 16 amino acids. In DNA, the CDR3 is TGTGCAAGTCGCTTAGAGGATGGCGGACCCACCGGGGAGCTGTTTTTT. This sequence encodes CASRLEDGGPTGELFF.

The rearrangement uses TRBV7-2 and TRBJ2-1; 7 bases are a match to TRBD2. The junction had 5 bases not matched to a gene; V was cut back by 4 bases and J by 5 bases. Looked up from germline, CDR1 is SGHTA and CDR2 is FQGNSA. The CDR3 spans 14 residues. The CDR3 DNA reads as TGTGCCAGCAGCTCGCCGGGACTAAACAATGAGCAGTTCTTC. It specifies CASSSPGLNNEQFF.